The 16 T cell receptor beta chains below were found in one sample sequenced in a study of T cell responses to AZD1222 COVID-19 vaccine. Assay used: immunoSEQ multiplex PCR; TCRdb lists only in-frame clones, some missing. The table includes roughly 150,000 clones, about nine tenths detected once. This sample comprised peripheral blood, obtained on day 0 of MenACWY control vaccination. Source of these receptors: an adult in good health.

The CDR3 coding sequence is TGTGCCAGTAGTATCGGGGGCCGCACAGATACGCAGTATTTT. Amino acids: CASSIGGRTDTQYF. The gene calls are TRBV19 and TRBJ2-3, with D tentatively TRBD1 or TRBD2 (6 bases each). Trimming took 3 bases from V and 1 from J, leaving 8 bases between them. Germline-derived CDR1 and CDR2 are LNHDA and SQIVND (reference sequence). The CDR3 runs 14 residues.

This clone was found a few times. The gene calls are TRBV3-1 (or the pseudogene TRBV3-2) and TRBJ1-2; possible D gene TRBD1, 6 bases. The ends were cut back, 4 bases at V and 3 bases at J, with 9 bases in the middle. This CDR3 contains 13 residues. Per germline, CDR1 LGHDT and CDR2 YNNKEL (reference sequence). CDR3 amino acids: CASSLGGYYGYTF. DNA for the CDR3: TGTGCCAGCAGCCTCGGGGGCTACTATGGCTACACCTTC.

V usage is TRBV5-1 and J usage is TRBJ2-7; possible D gene TRBD1, 6 bases. Germline V CDR1 and CDR2: SGHRS, YFSETQ. The ends were cut back, 3 bases at V and 5 bases at J, with 15 bases in the middle. The CDR3 contains 14 residues. For the CDR3, the DNA is TGCGCCAGCAGCTCCCAGGGGTTGGGGAACGAGCAGTACTTC. Its protein is CASSSQGLGNEQYF.

This clone has just a few counts. The V gene is TRBV10-3, the J gene TRBJ2-1; D may be TRBD2 (5 bases). Trimming cost V 0 bases and J 0 bases, with 9 bases left between them. Germline CDR1 reads ENHRY; CDR2 reads SYGVKD. This CDR3 comprises 16 residues. The DNA for the CDR3 is TGTGCCATCAGTGAGTCGAATAGCGCCTCCTACAATGAGCAGTTCTTC. This gives the protein CAISESNSASYNEQFF.

The CDR3 DNA sequence: TGCAGCGTTAGGGAAGCTAACTATGGCTACACCTTC. Amino acid sequence: CSVREANYGYTF. The chain carries TRBV29-1 and TRBJ1-2; D remains unclear. The germline gives CDR1 SQVTM, CDR2 ANQGSEA. The CDR3 runs to 12 residues. V was clipped by 5 bases and J by 0 bases, with 7 bases between them.

The chain has TRBV18 and TRBJ2-2, with TRBD1 identical over 12 bases. Unmatched junction bases numbered 2, after V lost 4 bases and J lost 5 bases. The CDR3 spans 15 residues. Looked up from germline, CDR1 is KGHSH and CDR2 is LQKENI. The CDR3 here is CASSRDRGLTGELFF. The CDR3 nucleotides are TGTGCCAGCTCACGGGACAGGGGGCTGACCGGGGAGCTGTTTTTT.

The J gene is TRBJ2-7, the V gene TRBV10-2; D not certain. Germline V gene lookup returns CDR1 WSHSY and CDR2 SAAADI. V lost 3 bases to trimming and J lost 2 bases, with 14 bases between them. The CDR3 length is 15 residues. This CDR3 reads CASSDPARRAYEQYF. The DNA for the CDR3 is TGCGCCAGCAGTGATCCAGCGAGAAGGGCCTACGAGCAGTACTTC.

V is TRBV5-5 and J is TRBJ1-2, with 8 bases fitting TRBD1. The ends lost 1 base at V and 4 bases at J; junction bases unmatched: 6. Germline V gives CDR1 SGHKS, CDR2 YYEKEE (reference sequence). The CDR3 loop spans 15 amino acids. For the CDR3, the DNA is TGTGCCAGCAGCTTGCGCCAGGGGGCGGGCTATGGCTACACCTTC. Its protein is CASSLRQGAGYGYTF.

The V call is TRBV18, the J call TRBJ2-2; the match to TRBD1 covers 10 bases. Germline V gives CDR1 KGHSH, CDR2 LQKENI. CDR3 length: 15 residues. V shed 5 bases, J shed 7 bases, and the junction held 7 bases outside the gene matches. The CDR3 nucleotides read TGTGCCAGCTCATCGAGGGACAGGGGAGACGGGGAGCTGTTTTTT. Residues: CASSSRDRGDGELFF.

J is TRBJ2-7 and V is TRBV18; 7 bases align to TRBD2. CDR3 length: 12 residues. V gave up 4 bases and J gave up 6 bases; unmatched junction bases: 3. Germline V gene sequence: CDR1 KGHSH, CDR2 LQKENI. CDR3 coding DNA: TGTGCCAGCTCACGGCCTAGCGGCGAGCAGTACTTC. This encodes CASSRPSGEQYF. Full variable domain (rest looked up from reference TRBV18 and TRBJ2-7): NAGVMQNPRHLVRRRGQEARLRCSPMKGHSHVYWYRQLPEEGLKFMVYLQKENIIDESGMPKERFSAEFPKEGPSILRIQQVVRGDSAAYFCASSRPSGEQYFGPGTRLTVT.

The chain employs TRBV2 and TRBJ2-5; D is uncertain. Germline CDR1 reads SNHLY; CDR2 reads FYNNEI. The CDR3 has 15 residues. Trimming removed 3 bases from V and 4 bases from J, with 15 bases in between. Written as DNA, the CDR3 is TGTGCCAGCAGTGAGGGTCAGTCCAGTGGAGAGACCCAGTACTTC. Protein sequence: CASSEGQSSGETQYF.

The chain uses TRBV4-3 and TRBJ1-2; D is perhaps TRBD1 (5 bases). V was pared by 1 base and J by 2 bases, with 11 bases between. The germline gives CDR1 LGHNA, CDR2 YSLEER. This CDR3 spans 15 amino acids. The CDR3 DNA follows: TGCGCCAGCAGCCAAGCATCGACAGCGAACTATGGCTACACCTTC. Translated, it gives CASSQASTANYGYTF.

This clone was picked up one time. This chain uses TRBV10-3 with TRBJ1-2, with a weak D call TRBD1 (6 bases). The CDR3 runs to 14 residues. The V end lost 4 bases, the J end lost 0 bases, and 9 bases lay between the germline ends. Germline V gives CDR1 ENHRY, CDR2 SYGVKD. CDR3 sequence (DNA): TGTGCCATCAGTGGCAGACAGGCTAACTATGGCTACACCTTC. This encodes CAISGRQANYGYTF.

The genes are TRBV12-2 and TRBJ1-5; the table's D call, TRBD1, was not checked against the DNA. TRBV12-2 is a pseudogene segment. The CDR3 has 16 residues. This chain's CDR3 is CASRFHRTNSNQPQHF. CDR3 nucleotide sequence: TGTGCAAGTCGCTTTCACAGAACGAATAGCAATCAGCCCCAGCATTTT.

The rearrangement uses TRBV7-2 and TRBJ2-3; D unclear. The CDR3 runs to 15 residues. Germline CDR1 is SGHTA and CDR2 is FQGNSA. The V end lost 2 bases, the J end lost 2 bases, and 11 bases lay between the germline ends. The DNA for the CDR3 is TGTGCCAGCAGCTTATCCACTCGACACACAGATACGCAGTATTTT. Amino acids: CASSLSTRHTDTQYF.

The chain carries TRBV4-1 and TRBJ2-1; 8 bases match TRBD1. Germline CDR1 is MGHRA and CDR2 is YSYEKL. The CDR3 covers 16 residues. V trimming: 3 bases; J trimming: 4 bases; junction bases outside the gene matches: 8. CDR3 in amino acids: CASSQPGTGGYNEQFF. The CDR3 DNA reads as TGCGCCAGCAGCCAGCCCGGGACAGGAGGTTACAATGAGCAGTTCTTC.